A selection of T cell receptor beta chains follows, all from one sample in a study of post-analysis software for immune sequencing data. TCRdb recomputed calls from the PCR reads with MiXCR, one row per CDR3 protein. The sample yields hundreds of thousands of distinct CDR3 sequences, 30% seen once. Sequencing was performed on blood. The receptors derive from a girl aged 10 to 17 with multiple sclerosis. The CDR3 runs from the conserved cysteine through the conserved F or W. A D gene is named only where the DNA matches it firmly. Clone size is shown for a subset of rows, as once, few, many or a class of expanded clone.

v_gene	d_gene	j_gene	abundance	CDR3nt	CDR3aa
TRBV6-5	.	TRBJ1-2	few	TGTGCCAGCAGTTCTGAATCCCCCATATCGCGTGCGAATGGCTACACCTTC	CASSSESPISRANGYTF
TRBV20-1	.	TRBJ1-2	few	TGCAGTGCCTCGACGGGGTTTGATCGGGATGGCTACACCTTC	CSASTGFDRDGYTF
TRBV29-1	.	TRBJ1-1	few	TGCAGCGTTGAAGGGCGGTATGGAGGAGCTTTCTTT	CSVEGRYGGAFF
TRBV28	TRBD1	TRBJ2-4	.	TGTGCCAGCAGTCCGCGGACAGGGACCAAAAACATTCAGTACTTC	CASSPRTGTKNIQYF
TRBV14	.	TRBJ2-7	.	TGTGCCAGCAGCCATGTGATTGAGCAGTACTTC	CASSHVIEQYF
TRBV29-1	TRBD2	TRBJ2-5	.	TGCAGCGTTCGACTAGCGGGAAAGGGTGAGCAGTACTTC	CSVRLAGKGEQYF
TRBV29-1	TRBD1	TRBJ2-1	many	TGCAGCGCCCCGGACAGGGGTGGCTATGAGCAGTTCTTC	CSAPDRGGYEQFF
TRBV20-1	TRBD2	TRBJ2-3	once	TGCAGTGCTAGAGATCCCCGCGGGGGGGCCTTAACAGATACGCAGTATTTT	CSARDPRGGALTDTQYF
TRBV10-3	.	TRBJ1-1	few	TGTGCCATCAACTCTGGACCCTTGGACACTGAAGCTTTCTTT	CAINSGPLDTEAFF
TRBV5-1	TRBD2	TRBJ2-2	.	TGCGCCAGCAGCTTGAGTCTAGCGGGAGAAAACACCGGGGAGCTGTTTTTT	CASSLSLAGENTGELFF
TRBV5-1	.	TRBJ1-2	few	TGCGCCAGCAGCTTGATCGGCAGTAGTCCCTATGGCTACACCTTC	CASSLIGSSPYGYTF
TRBV18	.	TRBJ1-4	.	TGTGCCAGCTCCCTCCGGGACTCACTGTTTTTT	CASSLRDSLFF
TRBV4-1	.	TRBJ2-7	.	TGCGCCAGCAGCCAAGAGGGCGACGACGAGCAGTACTTC	CASSQEGDDEQYF
TRBV29-1	.	TRBJ2-7	.	TGCAGCGTTGGGTTGGGCTCCTACGAGCAGTACTTC	CSVGLGSYEQYF
TRBV7-9	TRBD2	TRBJ2-7	few	TGTGCCAGCAGCTTACGGCTAGCGGGAGATTCCTACGAGCAGTACTTC	CASSLRLAGDSYEQYF
TRBV12-3/TRBV12-4	.	TRBJ2-5	few	TGTGCCAGCAGTCCACAGCGACACCACCAAGAGACCCAGTACTTC	CASSPQRHHQETQYF
TRBV5-1	.	TRBJ2-3	few	TGCGCCAGCTCTTTAAAGCGCACAGATACGCAGTATTTT	CASSLKRTDTQYF
TRBV20-1	.	TRBJ1-2	.	TGCAGTGCTAGCCGATCGGTGGGCTACACCTTC	CSASRSVGYTF
TRBV5-1	.	TRBJ1-1	.	TGCGCCAGCAGCGGGGGCAGGGAGAGTGAAGCTTTCTTT	CASSGGRESEAFF
TRBV9	.	TRBJ1-2	.	TGTACCAGCAGCCCCCGACAGGCTGCGGCGAACTATGGCTACACCTTC	CTSSPRQAAANYGYTF
TRBV6-1	.	TRBJ2-6	.	TGTGCCACCATTGATCCCACCCCTGGGGCCAACGTCCTGACTTTC	CATIDPTPGANVLTF
TRBV7-6	.	TRBJ2-3	few	TGTGCCAGCAGCGCCGAACCAGTACAGGGCCGCACGGATACGCAGTATTTT	CASSAEPVQGRTDTQYF
TRBV27	TRBD2	TRBJ2-5	.	TGTGCCAGCAGCTCTATTGTGGCGGGGGGACATCAAGAGACCCAGTACTTC	CASSSIVAGGHQETQYF
TRBV7-2	.	TRBJ1-5	.	TGTGGCAGCAGCTTAGCGTCAGTTGTGGGTCAGCCCCAGCATTTT	CGSSLASVVGQPQHF
TRBV4-1	.	TRBJ1-1	.	TGCGCCAGCAGCCAAGATCGCGTGGGACGGGCTTTCTTT	CASSQDRVGRAFF
TRBV20-1	.	TRBJ1-5	.	TGCAGTGCTAGAAGAAATAGCAATCAGCCCCAGCATTTT	CSARRNSNQPQHF
TRBV6-5	.	TRBJ1-2	.	TGTGCCAGCAGTTACTCGAGGAGGGGGGGCTGCACCTTC	CASSYSRRGGCTF
TRBV9	TRBD1	TRBJ1-2	.	TGTGCCAGCAGCGTCACCGGGACAGGGGAAAGAGGCTACACCTTC	CASSVTGTGERGYTF
TRBV6-5	TRBD1	TRBJ1-2	.	TGTGCCAGCAGGGAAGGGACAGGGCATAGCTACACCTTC	CASREGTGHSYTF
TRBV10-3	.	TRBJ2-2	.	TGTGCCATCAGGGCCAAACAGATCACCGGGGAGCTGTTTTTT	CAIRAKQITGELFF
TRBV4-3	.	TRBJ2-7	many	TGCGCCAGCAGCCAAGGCCGGGGCGGAAACTACGAGCAGTACTTC	CASSQGRGGNYEQYF
TRBV20-1	.	TRBJ1-2	.	TGCAGTGCTGGGAATCCAGCCAGAGAAACCTATGGCTACACCTTC	CSAGNPARETYGYTF
TRBV18	TRBD1	TRBJ2-1	few	TGTGCCAGCTCACCGGGGACAGGGGCGATCGATGAGCAGTTCTTC	CASSPGTGAIDEQFF
TRBV29-1	.	TRBJ2-2	few	TGCAGCGTAGGCCAGGGAAGGGTGACCGGGGAGCTGTTTTTT	CSVGQGRVTGELFF
TRBV28	.	TRBJ2-1	few	TGTGCCAGCAGATCCAGGGGTAATGAGCAGTTCTTC	CASRSRGNEQFF
TRBV12-3/TRBV12-4	.	TRBJ1-1	.	TGTGCCTGCAGTTTAGTAGGGCGAGGGGTAGGAACTTTCTTT	CACSLVGRGVGTFF
TRBV7-9	.	TRBJ2-5	.	TGTGCCAGCAGCGTAAGGGGACCGCAAGAGACCCAGTACTTC	CASSVRGPQETQYF
TRBV11-2	.	TRBJ2-5	.	TGTGCCAGCAGCCAACAGGGTCCGGAGACCCAGTACTTC	CASSQQGPETQYF
TRBV2	TRBD2	TRBJ2-3	.	TGTGCCAGCAATCAACTAGCGGGGGGGCAAGATACGCAGTATTTT	CASNQLAGGQDTQYF
TRBV29-1	.	TRBJ1-2	few	TGCAGCGTGGGACGGAACTATGGCTACACCTTC	CSVGRNYGYTF
TRBV5-1	.	TRBJ1-1	few	TGCGCCAGCTACTTAGGGGGGAGTACTGAAGCTTTCTTT	CASYLGGSTEAFF
TRBV28	.	TRBJ1-2	.	TGTGCCAGCAGTCACAGTTTTTCTAACTATGGCTACACCTTC	CASSHSFSNYGYTF
TRBV29-1	TRBD2	TRBJ2-5	.	TGCAGCGCTGCACTAGCGGGCCAAGAGACCCAGTACTTC	CSAALAGQETQYF
TRBV20-1	.	TRBJ2-7	few	TGCAGTGCTGTCCGGGACGGAACACCCTACGAGCAGTACTTC	CSAVRDGTPYEQYF
TRBV7-8	.	TRBJ2-5	many	TGTGCCAGCAGCGGGGGAGTTAGGGAAGAGACCCAGTACTTC	CASSGGVREETQYF
TRBV24-1	.	TRBJ2-3	once	TGTGCCACCAGTGACAAGTCCGGGACAAAGACAGATACGCAGTATTTT	CATSDKSGTKTDTQYF